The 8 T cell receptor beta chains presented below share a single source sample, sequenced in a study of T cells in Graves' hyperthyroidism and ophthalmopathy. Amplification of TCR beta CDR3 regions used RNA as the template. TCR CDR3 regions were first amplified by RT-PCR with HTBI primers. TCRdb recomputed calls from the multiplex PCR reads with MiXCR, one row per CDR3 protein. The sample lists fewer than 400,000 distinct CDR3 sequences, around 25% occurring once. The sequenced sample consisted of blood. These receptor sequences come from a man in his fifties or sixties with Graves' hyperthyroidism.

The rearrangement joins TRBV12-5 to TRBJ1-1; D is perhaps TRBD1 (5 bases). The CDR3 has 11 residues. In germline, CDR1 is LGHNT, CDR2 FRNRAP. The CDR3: CGLRGNTEAFF. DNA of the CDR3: TGTGGGTTAAGGGGGAACACTGAAGCTTTCTTT.

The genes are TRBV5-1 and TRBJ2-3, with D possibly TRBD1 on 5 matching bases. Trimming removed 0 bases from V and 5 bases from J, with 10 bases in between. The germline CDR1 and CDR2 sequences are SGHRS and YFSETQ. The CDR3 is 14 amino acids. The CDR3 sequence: CASSLETEQDTQYF. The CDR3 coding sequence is TGCGCCAGCAGCTTGGAGACAGAGCAAGATACGCAGTATTTT.

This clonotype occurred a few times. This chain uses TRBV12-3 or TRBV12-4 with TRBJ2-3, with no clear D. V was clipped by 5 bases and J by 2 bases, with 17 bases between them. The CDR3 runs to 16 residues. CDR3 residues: CASSPPRPLYTDTQYF. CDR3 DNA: TGTGCCAGCAGTCCGCCCCGACCCCTGTACACAGATACGCAGTATTTT.

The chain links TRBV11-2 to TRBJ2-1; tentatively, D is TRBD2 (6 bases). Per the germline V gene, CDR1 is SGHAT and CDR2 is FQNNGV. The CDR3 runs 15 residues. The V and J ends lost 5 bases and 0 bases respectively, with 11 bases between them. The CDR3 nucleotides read TGTGCCAGCAGCGCGGGACTCAGCTCCTACAATGAGCAGTTCTTC. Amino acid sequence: CASSAGLSSYNEQFF.

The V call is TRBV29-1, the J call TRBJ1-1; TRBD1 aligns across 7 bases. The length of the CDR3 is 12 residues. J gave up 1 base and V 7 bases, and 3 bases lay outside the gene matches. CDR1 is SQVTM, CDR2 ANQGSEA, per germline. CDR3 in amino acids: CSGGQTNTEAFF. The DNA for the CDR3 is TGCAGCGGGGGACAGACGAACACTGAAGCTTTCTTT. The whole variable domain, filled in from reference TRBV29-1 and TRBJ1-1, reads SAVISQKPSRDICQRGTSLTIQCQVDSQVTMMFWYRQQPGQSLTLIATANQGSEATYESGFVIDKFPISRPNLTFSTLTVSNMSPEDSSIYLCSGGQTNTEAFFGQGTRLTVV.

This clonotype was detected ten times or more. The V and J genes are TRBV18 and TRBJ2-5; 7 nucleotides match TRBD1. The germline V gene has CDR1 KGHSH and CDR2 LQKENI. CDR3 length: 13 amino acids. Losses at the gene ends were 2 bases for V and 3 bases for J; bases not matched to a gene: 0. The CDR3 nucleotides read TGTGCCAGCTCACCAGGGACAGAAGAGACCCAGTACTTC. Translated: CASSPGTEETQYF.

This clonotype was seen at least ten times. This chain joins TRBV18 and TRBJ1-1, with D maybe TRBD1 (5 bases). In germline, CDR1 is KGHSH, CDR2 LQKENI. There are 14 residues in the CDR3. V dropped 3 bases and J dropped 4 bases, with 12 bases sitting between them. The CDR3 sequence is CASSPGVGSTEAFF. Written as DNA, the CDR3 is TGTGCCAGCTCACCGGGGGTAGGGAGCACTGAAGCTTTCTTT.

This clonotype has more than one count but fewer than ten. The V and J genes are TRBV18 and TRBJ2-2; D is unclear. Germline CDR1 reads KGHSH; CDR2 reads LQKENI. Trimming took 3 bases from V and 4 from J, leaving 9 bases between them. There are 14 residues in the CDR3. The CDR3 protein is CASSPKRSTGELFF. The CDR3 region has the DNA TGTGCCAGCTCACCGAAACGGAGCACCGGGGAGCTGTTTTTT.